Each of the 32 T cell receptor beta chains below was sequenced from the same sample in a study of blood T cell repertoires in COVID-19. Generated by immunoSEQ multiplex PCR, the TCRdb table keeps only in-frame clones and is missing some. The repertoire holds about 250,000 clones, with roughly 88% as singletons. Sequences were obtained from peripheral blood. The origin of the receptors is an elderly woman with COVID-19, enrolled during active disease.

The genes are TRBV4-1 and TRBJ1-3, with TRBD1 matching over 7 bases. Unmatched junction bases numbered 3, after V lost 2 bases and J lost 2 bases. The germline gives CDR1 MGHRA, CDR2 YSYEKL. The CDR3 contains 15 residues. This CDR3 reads CASSQWTGAGNTIYF. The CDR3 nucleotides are TGCGCCAGCAGCCAATGGACAGGTGCTGGAAACACCATATATTTT.

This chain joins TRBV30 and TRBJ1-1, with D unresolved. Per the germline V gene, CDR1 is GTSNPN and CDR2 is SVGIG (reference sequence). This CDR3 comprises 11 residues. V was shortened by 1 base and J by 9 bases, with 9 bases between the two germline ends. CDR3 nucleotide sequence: TGTGCCTGGAGTGGCGCTTTTCAAGCTTTCTTT. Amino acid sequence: CAWSGAFQAFF.

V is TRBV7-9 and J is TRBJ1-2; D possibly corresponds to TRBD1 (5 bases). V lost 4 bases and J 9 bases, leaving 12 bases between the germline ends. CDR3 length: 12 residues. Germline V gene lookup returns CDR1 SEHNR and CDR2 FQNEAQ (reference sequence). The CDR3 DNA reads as TGTGCCAGCAGCTCGGGGGAGAGGAGCTACACCTTC. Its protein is CASSSGERSYTF. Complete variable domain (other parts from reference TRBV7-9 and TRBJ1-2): DTGVSQNPRHKITKRGQNVTFRCDPISEHNRLYWYRQTLGQGPEFLTYFQNEAQLEKSRLLSDRFSAERPKGSFSTLEIQRTEQGDSAMYLCASSSGERSYTFGSGTRLTVV.

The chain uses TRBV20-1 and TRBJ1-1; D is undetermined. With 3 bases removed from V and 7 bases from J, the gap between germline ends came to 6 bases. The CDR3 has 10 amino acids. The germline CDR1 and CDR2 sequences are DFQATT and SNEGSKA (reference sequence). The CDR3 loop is CSARNFEAFF. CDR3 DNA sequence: TGCAGTGCTAGGAACTTTGAAGCTTTCTTT.

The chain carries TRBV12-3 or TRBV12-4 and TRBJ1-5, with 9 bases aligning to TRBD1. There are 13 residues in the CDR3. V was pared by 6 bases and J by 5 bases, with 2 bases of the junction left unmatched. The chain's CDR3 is CASSRQGDQPQHF. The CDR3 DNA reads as TGTGCCAGCAGCCGACAGGGGGATCAGCCCCAGCATTTT.

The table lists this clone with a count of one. The CDR3 loop is CASSLRTGDNSPLHF. The CDR3, as DNA: TGTGCCAGCAGCTTGCGGACAGGGGATAATTCACCCCTCCACTTT. This sequence joins TRBV5-5 and TRBJ1-6, with 9 bases aligning to TRBD1. Germline CDR1 SGHKS, CDR2 YYEKEE (reference sequence). V was pared by 1 base and J by 5 bases, with 1 base of the junction left unmatched. The CDR3 loop spans 15 amino acids.

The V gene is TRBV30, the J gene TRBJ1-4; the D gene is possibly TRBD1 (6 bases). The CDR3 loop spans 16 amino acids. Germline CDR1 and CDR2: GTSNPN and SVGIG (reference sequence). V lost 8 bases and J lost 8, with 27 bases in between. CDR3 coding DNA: TGTGCCCACCGTAACACCGGGGCCCCAACAGGGGAAAAACTGTTTTTT. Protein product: CAHRNTGAPTGEKLFF.

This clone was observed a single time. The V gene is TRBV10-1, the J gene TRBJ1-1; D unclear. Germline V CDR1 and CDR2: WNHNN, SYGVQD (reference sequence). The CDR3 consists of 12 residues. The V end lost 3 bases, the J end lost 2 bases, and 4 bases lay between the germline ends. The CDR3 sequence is CASSDLNTEAFF. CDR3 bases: TGCGCCAGCAGTGATCTAAACACTGAAGCTTTCTTT.

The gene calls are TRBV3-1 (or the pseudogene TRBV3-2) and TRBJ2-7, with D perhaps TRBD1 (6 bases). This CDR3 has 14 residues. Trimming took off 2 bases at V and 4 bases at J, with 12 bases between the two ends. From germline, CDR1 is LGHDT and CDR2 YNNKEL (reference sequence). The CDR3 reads CASSQQGQEYEQYF. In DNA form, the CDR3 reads TGTGCCAGCAGCCAACAGGGGCAGGAGTACGAGCAGTACTTC.

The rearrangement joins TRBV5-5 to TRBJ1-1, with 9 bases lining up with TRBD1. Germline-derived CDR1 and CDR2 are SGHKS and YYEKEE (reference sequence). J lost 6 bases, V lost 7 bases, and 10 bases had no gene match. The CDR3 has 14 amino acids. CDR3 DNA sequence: TGTGCCAGCGGGGACAGGGCCCTCCAGCCTGAAGCTTTCTTT. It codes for CASGDRALQPEAFF.

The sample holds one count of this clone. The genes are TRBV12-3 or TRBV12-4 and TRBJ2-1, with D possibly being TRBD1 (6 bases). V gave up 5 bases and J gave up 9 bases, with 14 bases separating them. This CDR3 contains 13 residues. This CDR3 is CASSRTGTGEQFF. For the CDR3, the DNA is TGTGCCAGCAGTCGAACAGGGACCGGTGAGCAGTTCTTC.

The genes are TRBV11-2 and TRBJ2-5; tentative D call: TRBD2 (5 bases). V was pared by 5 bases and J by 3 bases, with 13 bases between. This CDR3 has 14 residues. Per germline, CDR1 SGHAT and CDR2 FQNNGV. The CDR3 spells CASSPFIAKETQYF. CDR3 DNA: TGTGCCAGCAGCCCATTCATAGCGAAAGAGACCCAGTACTTC.

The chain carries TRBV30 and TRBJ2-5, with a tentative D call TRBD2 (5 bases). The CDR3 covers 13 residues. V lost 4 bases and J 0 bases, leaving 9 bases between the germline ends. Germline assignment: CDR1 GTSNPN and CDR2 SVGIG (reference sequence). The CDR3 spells CAWIGSDQETQYF. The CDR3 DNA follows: TGTGCCTGGATCGGTAGCGACCAAGAGACCCAGTACTTC.

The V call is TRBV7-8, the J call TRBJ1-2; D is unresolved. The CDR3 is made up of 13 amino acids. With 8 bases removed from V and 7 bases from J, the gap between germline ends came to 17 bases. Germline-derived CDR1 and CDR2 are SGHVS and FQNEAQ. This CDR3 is CASSHQRRGGYTF. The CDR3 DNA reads TGTGCCAGCTCCCATCAACGCCGGGGTGGCTACACCTTC.

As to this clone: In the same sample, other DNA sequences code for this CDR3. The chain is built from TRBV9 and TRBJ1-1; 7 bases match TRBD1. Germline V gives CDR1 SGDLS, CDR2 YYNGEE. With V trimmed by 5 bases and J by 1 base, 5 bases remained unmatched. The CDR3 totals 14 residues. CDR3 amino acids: CASSAQGPNTEAFF. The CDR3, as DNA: TGTGCCAGCAGTGCACAGGGGCCGAACACTGAAGCTTTCTTT.

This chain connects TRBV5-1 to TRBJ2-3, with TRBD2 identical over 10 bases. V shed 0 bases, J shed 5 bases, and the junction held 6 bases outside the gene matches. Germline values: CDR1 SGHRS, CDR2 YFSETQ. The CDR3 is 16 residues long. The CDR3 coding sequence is TGCGCCAGCAGCTTGGGGACTAGCGGCCCGGGAGATACGCAGTATTTT. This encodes CASSLGTSGPGDTQYF. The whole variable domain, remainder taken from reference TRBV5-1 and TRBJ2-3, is KAGVTQTPRYLIKTRGQQVTLSCSPISGHRSVSWYQQTPGQGLQFLFEYFSETQRNKGNFPGRFSGRQFSNSRSEMNVSTLELGDSALYLCASSLGTSGPGDTQYFGPGTRLTVL.

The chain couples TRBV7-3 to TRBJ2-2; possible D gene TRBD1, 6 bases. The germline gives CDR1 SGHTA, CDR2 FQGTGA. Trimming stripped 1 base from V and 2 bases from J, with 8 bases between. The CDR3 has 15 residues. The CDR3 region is CASSLRQDNTGELFF. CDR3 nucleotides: TGTGCCAGCAGCTTAAGACAGGACAACACCGGGGAGCTGTTTTTT.

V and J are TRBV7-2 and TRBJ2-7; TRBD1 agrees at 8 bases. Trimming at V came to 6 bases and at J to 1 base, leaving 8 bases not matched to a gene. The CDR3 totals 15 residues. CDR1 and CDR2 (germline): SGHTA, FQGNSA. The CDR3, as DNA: TGTGCCAGCAGTCCAGTTACAGGGGGTTCCTACGAGCAGTACTTC. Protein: CASSPVTGGSYEQYF.

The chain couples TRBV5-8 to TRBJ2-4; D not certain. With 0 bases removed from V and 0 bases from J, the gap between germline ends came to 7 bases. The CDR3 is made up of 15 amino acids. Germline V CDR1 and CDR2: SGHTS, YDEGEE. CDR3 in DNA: TGTGCCAGCAGCTTGGCAGCGCTAGCCAAAAACATTCAGTACTTC. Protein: CASSLAALAKNIQYF.

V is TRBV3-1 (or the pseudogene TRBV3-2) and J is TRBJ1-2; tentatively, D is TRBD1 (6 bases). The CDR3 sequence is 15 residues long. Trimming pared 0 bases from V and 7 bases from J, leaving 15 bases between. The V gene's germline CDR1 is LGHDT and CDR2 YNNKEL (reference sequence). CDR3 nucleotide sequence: TGTGCCAGCAGCCAAGAACCGGGCAGGGGAAGTGGCTACACCTTC. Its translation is CASSQEPGRGSGYTF.

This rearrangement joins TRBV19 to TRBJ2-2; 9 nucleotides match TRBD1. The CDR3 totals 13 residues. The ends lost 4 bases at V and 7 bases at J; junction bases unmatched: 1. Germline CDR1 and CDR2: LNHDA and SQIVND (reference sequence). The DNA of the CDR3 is TGTGCCAGTAGTACGACAGGGGGCGGGGAGCTGTTTTTT. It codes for CASSTTGGGELFF.

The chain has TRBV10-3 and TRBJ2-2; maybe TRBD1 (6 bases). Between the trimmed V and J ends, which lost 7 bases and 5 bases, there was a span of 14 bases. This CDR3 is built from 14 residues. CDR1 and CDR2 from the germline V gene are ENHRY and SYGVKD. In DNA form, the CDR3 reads TGTGCCATCAAGATAACAGGGTCAACCGGGGAGCTGTTTTTT. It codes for CAIKITGSTGELFF.

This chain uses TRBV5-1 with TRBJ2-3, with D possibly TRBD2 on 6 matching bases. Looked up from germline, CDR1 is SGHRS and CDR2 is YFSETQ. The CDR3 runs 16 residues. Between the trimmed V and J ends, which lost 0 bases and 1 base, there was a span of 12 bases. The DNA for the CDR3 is TGCGCCAGCAGCTTGGGACTAGGGTTGGGCACAGATACGCAGTATTTT. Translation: CASSLGLGLGTDTQYF.

For the CDR3, the DNA is TGTGCCAGCAGTGAATTTCCAGTCATGAACACTGAAGCTTTCTTT. Translating gives CASSEFPVMNTEAFF. The chain employs TRBV2 and TRBJ1-1; D is unclear. This CDR3 is 15 amino acids long. The germline CDR1 and CDR2 sequences are SNHLY and FYNNEI. Trimming stripped 2 bases from V and 0 bases from J, with 10 bases between.

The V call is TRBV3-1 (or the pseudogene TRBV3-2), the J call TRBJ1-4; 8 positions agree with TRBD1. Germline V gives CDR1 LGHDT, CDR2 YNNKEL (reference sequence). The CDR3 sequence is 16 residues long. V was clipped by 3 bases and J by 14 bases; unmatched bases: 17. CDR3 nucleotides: TGTGCCAGCAGCCAGGCACTAGGGACAGGTCCTGGGGGGCTGTTTTTT. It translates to CASSQALGTGPGGLFF.

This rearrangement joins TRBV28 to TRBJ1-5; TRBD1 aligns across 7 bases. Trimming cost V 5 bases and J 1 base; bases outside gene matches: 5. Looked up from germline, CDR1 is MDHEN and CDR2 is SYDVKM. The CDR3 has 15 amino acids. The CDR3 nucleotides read TGTGCCAGCAGTCATGGACAGGTGAGCAATCAGCCCCAGCATTTT. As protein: CASSHGQVSNQPQHF.

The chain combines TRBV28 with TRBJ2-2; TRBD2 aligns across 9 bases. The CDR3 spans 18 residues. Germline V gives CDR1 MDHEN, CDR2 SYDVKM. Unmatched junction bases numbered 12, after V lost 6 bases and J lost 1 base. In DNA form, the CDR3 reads TGTGCCAGCAGCTCCCATCAAGCTAGCGGGGTGAACACCGGGGAGCTGTTTTTT. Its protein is CASSSHQASGVNTGELFF.

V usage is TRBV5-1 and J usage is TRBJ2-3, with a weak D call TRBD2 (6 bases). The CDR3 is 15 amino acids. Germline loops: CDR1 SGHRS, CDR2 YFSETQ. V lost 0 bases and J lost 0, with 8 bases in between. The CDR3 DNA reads TGCGCCAGCAGCTTGGCGGGGACTAGCACAGATACGCAGTATTTT. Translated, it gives CASSLAGTSTDTQYF.

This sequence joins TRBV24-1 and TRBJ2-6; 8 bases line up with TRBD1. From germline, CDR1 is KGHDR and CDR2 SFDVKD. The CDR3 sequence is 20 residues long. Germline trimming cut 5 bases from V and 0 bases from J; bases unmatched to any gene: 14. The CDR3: CATSATAGGRGSSGANVLTF. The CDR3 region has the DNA TGTGCCACCAGTGCCACCGCAGGGGGCAGGGGGTCCTCTGGGGCCAACGTCCTGACTTTC.

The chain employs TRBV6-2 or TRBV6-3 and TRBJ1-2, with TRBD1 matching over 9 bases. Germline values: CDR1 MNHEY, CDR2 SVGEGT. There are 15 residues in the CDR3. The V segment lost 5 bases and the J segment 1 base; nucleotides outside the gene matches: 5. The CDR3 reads CASSTPGQGNYGYTF. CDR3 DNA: TGTGCCAGCAGTACACCGGGACAGGGTAACTATGGCTACACCTTC.

CDR3 region: CASRGQNMNTEAFF. CDR3 sequence (DNA): TGTGCCAGTAGGGGACAGAACATGAACACTGAAGCTTTCTTT. This chain joins TRBV19 and TRBJ1-1; 7 bases are a match to TRBD1. Per germline, CDR1 LNHDA and CDR2 SQIVND (reference sequence). CDR3 length: 14 amino acids. V shed 6 bases and J 0 bases; nucleotides not matched to a gene: 4.

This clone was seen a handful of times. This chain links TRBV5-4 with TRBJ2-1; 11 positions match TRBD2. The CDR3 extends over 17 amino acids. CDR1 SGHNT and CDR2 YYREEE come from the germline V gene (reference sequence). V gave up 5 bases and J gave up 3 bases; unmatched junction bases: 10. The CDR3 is CASSRTGTSGHYNEQFF. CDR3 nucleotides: TGTGCCAGCAGTCGAACCGGGACTAGCGGCCACTACAATGAGCAGTTCTTC.